These 10 T cell receptor beta chains share one sample of origin, sequenced in a study of cytomegalovirus exposure and HLA in healthy donors. The primer mix had 60 Vbeta and 13 Jbeta primers. The protocol was immunoSEQ multiplex PCR, while the TCRdb copy is restricted to in-frame clones and leaves out a portion. The table for this sample gives approximately 92,000 clones. Sequencing input: PBMCs. The receptors come from a woman aged 30 to 39 in good health and CMV-seronegative.

The V gene is TRBV7-9, the J gene TRBJ2-7, with 10 bases aligning to TRBD2. J lost 3 bases, V lost 5 bases, and 10 bases had no gene match. Germline V gene sequence: CDR1 SEHNR, CDR2 FQNEAQ (reference sequence). This CDR3 spans 16 amino acids. CDR3: CASSQGELAGFYEQYF. The CDR3 DNA reads as TGTGCCAGCAGCCAGGGGGAACTAGCGGGGTTCTACGAGCAGTACTTC.

The chain joins TRBV5-1 to TRBJ1-2; 9 positions agree with TRBD1. The CDR3 loop spans 15 amino acids. Trimming removed 3 bases from V and 4 bases from J; junction bases left unmatched: 7. CDR1 and CDR2 (germline): SGHRS, YFSETQ. The CDR3 coding sequence is TGCGCCAGCAGCTGGATATCGGGACAGGGCTATGGCTACACCTTC. Translation gives CASSWISGQGYGYTF.

The rearrangement uses TRBV28 and TRBJ1-1, with TRBD1 matching over 7 bases. This CDR3 is built from 14 residues. Per germline, CDR1 MDHEN and CDR2 SYDVKM. Trimming removed 6 bases from V and 1 base from J; junction bases left unmatched: 5. The CDR3 sequence is CASRPQGGNTEAFF. The CDR3 DNA is TGTGCCAGCAGGCCGCAGGGGGGGAACACTGAAGCTTTCTTT.

The chain combines TRBV5-1 with TRBJ2-5, with TRBD1 as a possible D gene (6 bases). This CDR3 region has 15 residues. Per the germline V gene, CDR1 is SGHRS and CDR2 is YFSETQ. Trimming took off 0 bases at V and 1 base at J, with 10 bases between the two ends. The CDR3 sequence: CASSLDGQSQETQYF. CDR3 bases: TGCGCCAGCAGCTTGGATGGACAGAGCCAAGAGACCCAGTACTTC.

This sequence joins TRBV9 and TRBJ1-2, with 10 bases aligning to TRBD1. Germline V lookup: CDR1 SGDLS, CDR2 YYNGEE. CDR3 length: 14 amino acids. The V and J ends lost 2 bases and 5 bases, in that order; junction bases with no gene match: 3. CDR3 protein: CASSVTGQGYGYTF. CDR3 sequence (DNA): TGTGCCAGCAGCGTTACGGGACAGGGGTATGGCTACACCTTC. Based on the CDR3 plus reference TRBV9 and TRBJ1-2, the full variable domain is DSGVTQTPKHLITATGQRVTLRCSPRSGDLSVYWYQQSLDQGLQFLIQYYNGEERAKGNILERFSAQQFPDLHSELNLSSLELGDSALYFCASSVTGQGYGYTFGSGTRLTVV.

The V and J genes are TRBV2 and TRBJ1-1; possibly TRBD1 for D (5 bases). V lost 2 bases, J lost 4 bases, and 14 bases lay in between. Germline V CDR1 and CDR2: SNHLY, FYNNEI. This CDR3 comprises 15 residues. The chain's CDR3 is CASSEIGGRGTEAFF. The CDR3 DNA follows: TGTGCCAGCAGTGAAATCGGGGGAAGGGGCACTGAAGCTTTCTTT.

The V and J genes are TRBV5-1 and TRBJ1-2; the D is unclear. The V and J ends lost 0 bases and 6 bases respectively, with 9 bases between them. CDR1 and CDR2 from the germline V gene are SGHRS and YFSETQ. The CDR3 totals 13 residues. In DNA, the CDR3 is TGCGCCAGCAGCTTGGGATTTGGCAATGGCTACACCTTC. This gives the protein CASSLGFGNGYTF.

This chain joins TRBV2 and TRBJ2-1; 9 bases line up with TRBD1. This CDR3 has 15 amino acids. Germline-derived CDR1 and CDR2 are SNHLY and FYNNEI. The V segment lost 6 bases and the J segment 2 bases; nucleotides outside the gene matches: 5. This chain's CDR3 is CASRPDRGPYNEQFF. The CDR3 bases are TGTGCCAGCAGGCCGGACAGGGGCCCCTACAATGAGCAGTTCTTC.

The chain joins TRBV29-1 to TRBJ1-2, with D unresolved. The CDR3 extends over 11 amino acids. CDR1 is SQVTM, CDR2 ANQGSEA, per germline. Trimming pared 0 bases from V and 8 bases from J, leaving 7 bases between. The CDR3 DNA is TGCAGCGTTGAAGAGGGCAAAGGCTACACCTTC. As protein: CSVEEGKGYTF.

This chain connects TRBV5-1 to TRBJ2-1; D is possibly TRBD2 (6 bases). Trimming took off 4 bases at V and 3 bases at J, with 14 bases between the two ends. This CDR3 contains 15 residues. Germline V gene sequence: CDR1 SGHRS, CDR2 YFSETQ. The CDR3 DNA sequence: TGCGCCAGCAGCCTCTCCGGGAGAGGCTACAATGAGCAGTTCTTC. Its protein product is CASSLSGRGYNEQFF.